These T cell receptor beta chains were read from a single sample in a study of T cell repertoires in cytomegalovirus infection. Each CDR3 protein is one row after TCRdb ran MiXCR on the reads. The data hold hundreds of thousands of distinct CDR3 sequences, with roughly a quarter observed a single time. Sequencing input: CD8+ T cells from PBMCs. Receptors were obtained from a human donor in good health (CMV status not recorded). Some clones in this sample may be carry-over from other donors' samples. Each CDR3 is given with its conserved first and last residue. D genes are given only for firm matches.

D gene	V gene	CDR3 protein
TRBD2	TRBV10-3	CAISESRTSGPSTDTQYF
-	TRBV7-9	CASSSALGQETQYF
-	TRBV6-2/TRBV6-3	CVSNTQGVPNQPQHF
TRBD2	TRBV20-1	CSASQLAGTSYEQYF
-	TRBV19	CASRRTLDEQFF
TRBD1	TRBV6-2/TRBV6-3	CASSYPGTGGYNEQFF
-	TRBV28	CASSLLVGGWSSYNEQFF
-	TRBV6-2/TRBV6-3	CASSYFGQNSGNEQFF
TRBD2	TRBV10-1	CASSEAIGLAGGNEQFF
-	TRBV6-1	CATGQGGITDTQYF
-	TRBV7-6	CASSSLAGVNYEQYF
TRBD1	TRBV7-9	CASSAPGQLFSFF
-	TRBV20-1	CSARVLGTDTQYF
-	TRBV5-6	CASSVLTANTGELFF
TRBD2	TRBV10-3	CAISGAPTDTQYF
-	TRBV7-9	CASTNPGQYNEQFF
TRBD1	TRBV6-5	CASSPPSGGSGANVLTF
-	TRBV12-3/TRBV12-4	CASRDPRGRGYTF
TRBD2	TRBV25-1	CASSDPLAGALGKNEQFF
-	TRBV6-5	CASSYRLGGDTQYF
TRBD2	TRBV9	CASSAPGGTDTGELFF
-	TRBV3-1	CANSQAGMGFNYGYTF
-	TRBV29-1	CSVEDLAAYTEAFF
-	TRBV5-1	CASSLLGGSNTEAFF
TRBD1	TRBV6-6	CASTKLGQGKNTGELFF
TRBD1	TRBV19	CASISGDRGYTGELFF
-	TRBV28	CASSPPGGGGLETQYF
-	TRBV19	CASSINGGRANVLTF
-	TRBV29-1	CSTGTSRTGELFF
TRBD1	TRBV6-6	CASSVRDRGNNEQFF
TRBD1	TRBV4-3	CASSPLTGTLGAEAFF
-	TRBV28	CASSRTQGFSYNEQFF
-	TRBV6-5	CASSTGLDTQYF
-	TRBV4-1	CASSQVGENTEAFF
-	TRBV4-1	CASSQGWRNEKLFF
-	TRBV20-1	CSASSPGYTF
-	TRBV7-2	CASSLVAPSTDTQYF
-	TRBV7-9	CASSPPPLAGLYSGANVLTF
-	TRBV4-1	CASSQEVFGGTLMETQYF
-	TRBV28	CASSPQGLSSDTQYF
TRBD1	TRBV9	CASSVRQGDSNTGELFF
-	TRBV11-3	CASSARDTFTDTQYF
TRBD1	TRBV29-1	CSVEGAEDRGPEAFF
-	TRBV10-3	CAISEGQAYEQYF